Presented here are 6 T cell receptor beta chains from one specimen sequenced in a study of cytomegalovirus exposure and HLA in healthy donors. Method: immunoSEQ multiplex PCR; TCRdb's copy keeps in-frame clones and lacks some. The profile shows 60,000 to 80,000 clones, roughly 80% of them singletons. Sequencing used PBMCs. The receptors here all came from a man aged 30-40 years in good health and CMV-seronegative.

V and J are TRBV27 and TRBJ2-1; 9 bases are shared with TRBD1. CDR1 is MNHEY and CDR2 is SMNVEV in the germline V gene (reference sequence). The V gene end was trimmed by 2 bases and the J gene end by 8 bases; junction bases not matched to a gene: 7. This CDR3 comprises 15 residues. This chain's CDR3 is CASSLGTGIRHEQFF. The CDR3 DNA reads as TGTGCCAGCAGTTTAGGGACAGGGATTAGGCATGAGCAGTTCTTC.

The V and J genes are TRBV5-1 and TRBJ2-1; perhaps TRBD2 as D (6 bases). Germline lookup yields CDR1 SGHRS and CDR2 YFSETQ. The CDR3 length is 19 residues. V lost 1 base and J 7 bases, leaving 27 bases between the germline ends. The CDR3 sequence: CASSLFKGVWRESSNEQFF. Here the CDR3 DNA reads TGCGCCAGCAGCTTGTTTAAAGGAGTGTGGCGGGAAAGTAGTAATGAGCAGTTCTTC.

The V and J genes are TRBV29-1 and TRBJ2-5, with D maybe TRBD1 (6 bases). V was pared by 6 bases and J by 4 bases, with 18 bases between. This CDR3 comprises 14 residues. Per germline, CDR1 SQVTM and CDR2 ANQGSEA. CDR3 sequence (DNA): TGCAGCGTGTCAGGGGATGCGGCGGCAGAGACCCAGTACTTC. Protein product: CSVSGDAAAETQYF.

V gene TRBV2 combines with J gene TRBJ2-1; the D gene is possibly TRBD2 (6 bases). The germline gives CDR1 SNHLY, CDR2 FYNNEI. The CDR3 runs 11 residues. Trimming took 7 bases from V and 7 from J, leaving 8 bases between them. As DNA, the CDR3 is TGTGCCAGCACGGGAGCGAATGAGCAGTTCTTC. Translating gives CASTGANEQFF. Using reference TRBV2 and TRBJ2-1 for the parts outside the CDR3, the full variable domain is EPEVTQTPSHQVTQMGQEVILRCVPISNHLYFYWYRQILGQKVEFLVSFYNNEISEKSEIFDDQFSVERPDGSNFTLKIRSTKLEDSAMYFCASTGANEQFFGPGTRLTVL.

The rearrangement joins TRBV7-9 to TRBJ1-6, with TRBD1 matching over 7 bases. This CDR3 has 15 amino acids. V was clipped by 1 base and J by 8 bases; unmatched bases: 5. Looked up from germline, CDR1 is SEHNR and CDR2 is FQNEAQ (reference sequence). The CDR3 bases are TGTGCCAGCAGCTTAGGGGCGGGACAGTATTCACCCCTCCACTTT. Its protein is CASSLGAGQYSPLHF. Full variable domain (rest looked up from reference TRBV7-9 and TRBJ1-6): DTGVSQNPRHKITKRGQNVTFRCDPISEHNRLYWYRQTLGQGPEFLTYFQNEAQLEKSRLLSDRFSAERPKGSFSTLEIQRTEQGDSAMYLCASSLGAGQYSPLHFGNGTRLTVT.

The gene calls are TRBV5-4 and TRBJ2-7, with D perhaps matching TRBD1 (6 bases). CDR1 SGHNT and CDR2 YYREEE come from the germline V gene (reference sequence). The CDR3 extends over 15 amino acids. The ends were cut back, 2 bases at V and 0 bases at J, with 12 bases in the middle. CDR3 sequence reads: CASSLWDTSSYEQYF. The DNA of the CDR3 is TGTGCCAGCAGCTTATGGGACACCTCCTCCTACGAGCAGTACTTC.